This entry lists 17 T cell receptor beta chains sequenced from one sample in a study of blood T cell repertoires in COVID-19. TCRdb's table, derived via immunoSEQ multiplex PCR, lists solely in-frame clones and lacks some. In the table there are some 270,000 clones, roughly four fifths of which are singletons. Sequenced input: PBMCs or T cells enriched from blood (not recorded which). These receptors came from a man aged 45-60 years who had recovered from COVID-19.

This sequence joins TRBV28 and TRBJ1-2; D not certain. This CDR3 region has 12 residues. Germline CDR1 is MDHEN and CDR2 is SYDVKM. Trimming stripped 4 bases from V and 4 bases from J, with 7 bases between. CDR3 sequence: CASSSRVYGYTF. Here the CDR3 DNA reads TGTGCCAGCAGTTCGAGAGTCTATGGCTACACCTTC.

The chain uses TRBV19 and TRBJ1-2; D is unresolved. This CDR3 region has 13 residues. Trimming stripped 8 bases from V and 4 bases from J, with 14 bases between. Germline V gene sequence: CDR1 LNHDA, CDR2 SQIVND (reference sequence). This CDR3 reads CASEHKAVYGYTF. In nucleotides, the CDR3 is TGTGCCAGTGAACACAAAGCGGTCTATGGCTACACCTTC.

A note on this clone: The sample has other DNA sequences that encode this CDR3 too. The chain is built from TRBV5-1 and TRBJ2-5; D remains unclear. This CDR3 contains 14 residues. CDR1 is SGHRS, CDR2 YFSETQ, per germline. Trimming removed 4 bases from V and 0 bases from J, with 10 bases in between. The CDR3 spells CASSLVADQETQYF. CDR3 nucleotide sequence: TGCGCCAGCAGCCTGGTGGCAGACCAAGAGACCCAGTACTTC.

This sequence joins TRBV6-5 and TRBJ2-6; D unresolved. Germline V lookup: CDR1 MNHEY, CDR2 SVGAGI. This CDR3 is 14 amino acids long. V was shortened by 5 bases and J by 0 bases, with 5 bases between the two germline ends. The CDR3 nucleotides read TGTGCCAGCAGTCTTTCCTCTGGGGCCAACGTCCTGACTTTC. Its translation: CASSLSSGANVLTF.

The genes are TRBV28 and TRBJ1-2, with D possibly TRBD1 on 6 matching bases. Germline V gene sequence: CDR1 MDHEN, CDR2 SYDVKM. With 2 bases removed from V and 3 bases from J, the gap between germline ends came to 10 bases. The CDR3 length is 14 residues. The DNA of the CDR3 is TGTGCCAGCAGTTTACCTGGACAGTACTATGGCTACACCTTC. This sequence encodes CASSLPGQYYGYTF.

The chain is built from TRBV2 and TRBJ1-1; 9 positions agree with TRBD1. With 3 bases clipped from V and 5 bases from J, the junction kept 16 bases outside the gene matches. The CDR3 runs 18 residues. The germline V gene has CDR1 SNHLY and CDR2 FYNNEI. The CDR3 DNA sequence: TGTGCCAGCAGTGAGTCGAGCCTTGTCGGGACAGGGAATACTGAAGCTTTCTTT. It specifies CASSESSLVGTGNTEAFF.

The chain links TRBV28 to TRBJ2-7, with 9 positions matching TRBD1. The CDR3 is 12 residues long. With V trimmed by 6 bases and J by 4 bases, 1 base remained unmatched. Germline CDR1 reads MDHEN; CDR2 reads SYDVKM. CDR3 residues: CASRDRGYEQYF. The CDR3, as DNA: TGTGCCAGCAGGGACAGGGGATACGAGCAGTACTTC.

CDR3 sequence: CASSFSGATGDTQYF. In DNA, the CDR3 is TGCGCCAGCAGTTTTAGCGGGGCGACCGGAGATACGCAGTATTTT. The gene calls are TRBV10-1 and TRBJ2-3, with 8 bases fitting TRBD2. V dropped 5 bases and J dropped 5; count of bases not matched to a gene: 9. The CDR3 runs to 15 residues. In germline, CDR1 is WNHNN, CDR2 SYGVQD (reference sequence).

V and J are TRBV2 and TRBJ2-7, with 10 positions matching TRBD1. Losses at the gene ends were 6 bases for V and 3 bases for J; bases not matched to a gene: 2. Germline V gene lookup returns CDR1 SNHLY and CDR2 FYNNEI. This CDR3 has 13 residues. The CDR3 DNA follows: TGTGCCAGCAGGGACAGGGGGGACTACGAGCAGTACTTC. It translates to CASRDRGDYEQYF.

The chain employs TRBV12-5 and TRBJ2-2; D might be TRBD2 (6 bases). This CDR3 spans 16 amino acids. Germline-derived CDR1 and CDR2 are LGHNT and FRNRAP. V dropped 2 bases and J dropped 5 bases, with 15 bases sitting between them. The CDR3 loop is CASGLWGGMRTGELFF. CDR3 sequence (DNA): TGTGCTAGTGGTTTGTGGGGCGGGATGAGGACCGGGGAGCTGTTTTTT. Full variable domain (missing parts from reference TRBV12-5 and TRBJ2-2): DARVTQTPRHKVTEMGQEVTMRCQPILGHNTVFWYRQTMMQGLELLAYFRNRAPLDDSGMPKDRFSAEMPDATLATLKIQPSEPRDSAVYFCASGLWGGMRTGELFFGEGSRLTVL.

This clone showed up just a few times. The V and J genes are TRBV7-9 and TRBJ2-1, with a possible D match to TRBD2 (6 bases). This CDR3 has 15 amino acids. Trimming took 6 bases from V and 2 from J, leaving 14 bases between them. Germline lookup yields CDR1 SEHNR and CDR2 FQNEAQ (reference sequence). The CDR3 region has the DNA TGTGCCAGCAGGCCTTTGCGGGGAACCTACAATGAGCAGTTCTTC. As protein: CASRPLRGTYNEQFF.

The chain combines TRBV27 with TRBJ2-3, with 9 bases that match TRBD2. The CDR3 consists of 15 residues. V lost 3 bases, J lost 1 base, and 2 bases stayed unmatched. Germline V gives CDR1 MNHEY, CDR2 SMNVEV (reference sequence). The DNA of the CDR3 is TGTGCCAGCAGTTTCATAGCGGGGGGCACAGATACGCAGTATTTT. Translated: CASSFIAGGTDTQYF.

The gene calls are TRBV5-5 and TRBJ2-5; 8 nucleotides align to TRBD2. V was clipped by 0 bases and J by 2 bases; unmatched bases: 15. This CDR3 has 19 residues. Germline CDR1 is SGHKS and CDR2 is YYEKEE (reference sequence). The CDR3 DNA reads TGTGCCAGCAGCTTGGCCGGAGCGGGGGCCGGCAGCTTACAAGAGACCCAGTACTTC. Residues: CASSLAGAGAGSLQETQYF.

The chain uses TRBV7-8 and TRBJ1-2; no clear D. V dropped 2 bases and J dropped 2 bases, with 9 bases sitting between them. CDR1 is SGHVS, CDR2 FQNEAQ, per germline. The CDR3 runs 14 residues. CDR3 nucleotide sequence: TGTGCCAGCAGCTTAAGGGCGGGGAACTATGGCTACACCTTC. It translates to CASSLRAGNYGYTF.

The V call is TRBV18, the J call TRBJ2-3, with D perhaps matching TRBD1 (8 bases). Per the germline V gene, CDR1 is KGHSH and CDR2 is LQKENI. This CDR3 comprises 16 residues. V lost 2 bases and J 0 bases, leaving 12 bases between the germline ends. CDR3 DNA sequence: TGTGCCAGCTCACCATACAGGGGGGGGAGCACAGATACGCAGTATTTT. Protein sequence: CASSPYRGGSTDTQYF.

The J gene is TRBJ2-3, the V gene TRBV5-1, with 7 bases fitting TRBD2. The CDR3 has 15 residues. Germline V gene sequence: CDR1 SGHRS, CDR2 YFSETQ. The ends lost 4 bases at V and 3 bases at J; junction bases unmatched: 8. The DNA for the CDR3 is TGCGCCAGCAGCCCGAGGGAGGGAAGGACAGATACGCAGTATTTT. Protein product: CASSPREGRTDTQYF.

The chain links TRBV6-5 to TRBJ2-1, with 10 bases matching TRBD2. Trimming took 2 bases from V and 5 from J; bases not matched to a gene: 6. CDR1 is MNHEY, CDR2 SVGAGI, per germline. The CDR3 totals 16 residues. The CDR3: CASSYDGGLADNEQFF. CDR3 DNA sequence: TGTGCCAGCAGTTACGACGGCGGACTAGCGGACAATGAGCAGTTCTTC.